This TCR beta chain was obtained from a study of cytomegalovirus exposure and HLA in healthy donors. This clone was seen only once. The PCR used 60 Vbeta and 13 Jbeta primers. Data came from immunoSEQ multiplex PCR; TCRdb stores just in-frame clones and leaves some out. The table lists 150,000 to 200,000 clones, roughly three quarters of them singletons, with around 6.9% in the top ten. The V gene lost 3 bases and the J gene lost 5 bases, with 7 bases spanning the gap. Per germline, CDR1 LNHDA and CDR2 SQIVND (reference sequence). This CDR3 has 12 amino acids. The receptor was derived from a man in his forties in good health and CMV-seropositive. The sample consisted of PBMCs. The chain is built from TRBV19 and TRBJ1-2; the D is unclear. In DNA, the CDR3 is TGTGCCAGTAGTATGCCGGTTTATGGCTACACCTTC. This gives the protein CASSMPVYGYTF.